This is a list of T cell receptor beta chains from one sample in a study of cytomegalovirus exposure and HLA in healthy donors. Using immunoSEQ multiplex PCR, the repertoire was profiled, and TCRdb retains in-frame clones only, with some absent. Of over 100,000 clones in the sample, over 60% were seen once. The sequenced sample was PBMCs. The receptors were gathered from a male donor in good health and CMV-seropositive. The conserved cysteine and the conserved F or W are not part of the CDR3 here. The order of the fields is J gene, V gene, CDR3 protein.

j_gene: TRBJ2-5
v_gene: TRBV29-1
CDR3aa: SGSGTSLSQETQY

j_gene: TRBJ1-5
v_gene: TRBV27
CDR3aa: ASSLRVPEH

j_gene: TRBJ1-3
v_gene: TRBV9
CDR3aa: ASSGDRLGNTIY

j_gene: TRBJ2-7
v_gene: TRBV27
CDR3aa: ASSQTRDNPREQY

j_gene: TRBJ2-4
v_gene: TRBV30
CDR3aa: AWRLPPGVSQY

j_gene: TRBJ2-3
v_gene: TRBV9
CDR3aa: ASSVGLAADTQY

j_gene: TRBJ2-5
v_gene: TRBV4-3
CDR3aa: ASSQDASQETQY

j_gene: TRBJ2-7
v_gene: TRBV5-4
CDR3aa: ASSLRTSGYEQY

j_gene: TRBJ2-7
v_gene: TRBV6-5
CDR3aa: ATELQRGRYEQY

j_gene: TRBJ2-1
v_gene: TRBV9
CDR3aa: ASSSGSTYNEQF

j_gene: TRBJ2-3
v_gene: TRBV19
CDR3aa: ASSLAGADTQY

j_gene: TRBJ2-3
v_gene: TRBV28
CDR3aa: ASMSLGRTDTQY

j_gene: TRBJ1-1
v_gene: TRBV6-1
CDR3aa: ASNPGPRGTEAF

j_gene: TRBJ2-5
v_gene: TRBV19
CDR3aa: ASSIGPPGLAGAPGTQY

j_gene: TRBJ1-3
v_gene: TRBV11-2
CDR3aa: ASSWTLTHSGNTIY

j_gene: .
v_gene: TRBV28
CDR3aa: ASSSSGKGEQY

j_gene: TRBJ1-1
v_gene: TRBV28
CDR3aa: ASKTPGGGTEAF

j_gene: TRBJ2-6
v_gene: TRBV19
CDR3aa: ASLRLGSGANVLT

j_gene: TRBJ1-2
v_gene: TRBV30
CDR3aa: AWSPGLTSYGYT

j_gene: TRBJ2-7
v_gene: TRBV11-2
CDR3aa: ASRGAAREQY

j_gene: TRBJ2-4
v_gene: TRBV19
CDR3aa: ASISLSSGTSIQY

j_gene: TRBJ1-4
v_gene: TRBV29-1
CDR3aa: SFKGAGEKLF

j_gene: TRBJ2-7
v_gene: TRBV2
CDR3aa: ASRVAGGTYEQY

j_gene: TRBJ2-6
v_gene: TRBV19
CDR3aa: ASSPDRAGANGLT

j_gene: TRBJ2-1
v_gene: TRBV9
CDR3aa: ASSVPIRQREGHEQF

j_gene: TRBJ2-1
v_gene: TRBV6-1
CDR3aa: ASRLAGAEQF

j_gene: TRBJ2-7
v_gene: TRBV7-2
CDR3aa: ASSVRQGAYEQY

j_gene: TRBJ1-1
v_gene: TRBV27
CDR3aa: ASSPDPEVRDTEAF

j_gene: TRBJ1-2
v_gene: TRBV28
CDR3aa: ASSSRGYGYT

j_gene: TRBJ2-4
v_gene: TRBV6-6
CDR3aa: ASRSLTQGAGNSQY

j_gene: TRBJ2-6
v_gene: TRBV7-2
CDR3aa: ASSLDQGYGANVLT

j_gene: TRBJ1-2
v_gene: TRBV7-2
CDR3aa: ASSEGGAAFRGYT

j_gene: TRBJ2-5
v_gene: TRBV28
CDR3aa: ASRVRDIGRAQY

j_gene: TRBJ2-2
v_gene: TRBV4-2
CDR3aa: AGSQEGGSVMTGELF

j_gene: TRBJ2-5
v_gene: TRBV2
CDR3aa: ASSGGVETQY

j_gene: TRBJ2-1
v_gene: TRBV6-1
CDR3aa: ASSEQPGLASYNEQF

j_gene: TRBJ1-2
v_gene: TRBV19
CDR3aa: ASSARTGDYGYT